The next 18 T cell receptor beta chains were all read from a single sample in a study of CD8 T cells in ankylosing spondylitis. One entry per CDR3 protein, called by TCRdb with MiXCR from the 5' RACE reads. The repertoire holds roughly 440,000 distinct CDR3 sequences, with approximately 17% as singletons. Findings and limits, study-wide: Among TCR beta sequences, a motif of several highly homologous variants appeared characteristic of ankylosing spondylitis blood.

No cognate antigen is known for these TCRs. Material: blood, either unsorted or a sorted T cell fraction (not recorded which). The receptors were gathered from a male donor with ankylosing spondylitis.

There are a few counts of this clonotype. V is TRBV6-5 and J is TRBJ2-4; maybe TRBD1 (5 bases). V lost 3 bases, J lost 16 bases, and 22 bases lay in between. This CDR3 comprises 14 residues. Germline lookup yields CDR1 MNHEY and CDR2 SVGAGI. CDR3 protein: CASSYQRQKGVGYF. CDR3 DNA: TGTGCCAGCAGTTATCAGCGACAGAAGGGTGTGGGATACTTC.

The chain recombines TRBV6-1 with TRBJ2-1; 10 positions agree with TRBD1. Losses at the gene ends were 4 bases for V and 6 bases for J; bases not matched to a gene: 6. Germline loops: CDR1 MNHNS, CDR2 SASEGT. The CDR3 loop spans 15 amino acids. The CDR3 DNA follows: TGTGCCAGCAGTGCCGACAGGGGGCAAATCAATGAGCAGTTCTTC. Translating gives CASSADRGQINEQFF.

This chain connects TRBV5-1 to TRBJ1-6; no firm D call. Trimming removed 0 bases at V and 8 bases at J, with 15 bases between. CDR1 and CDR2 from the germline V gene are SGHRS and YFSETQ. The CDR3 is 16 amino acids. The CDR3 DNA sequence: TGCGCCAGCAGCTTGGAATCAGGAGACGGAGATTCACCCCTCCACTTT. This gives the protein CASSLESGDGDSPLHF.

This clonotype was found a few times. The chain carries TRBV20-1 and TRBJ1-5, with 7 positions matching TRBD1. The V gene end was trimmed by 6 bases and the J gene end by 0 bases; junction bases not matched to a gene: 5. The length of the CDR3 is 14 residues. The germline gives CDR1 DFQATT, CDR2 SNEGSKA (reference sequence). The CDR3 nucleotides read TGCAGTGCCACGACAGGGAATAGCAATCAGCCCCAGCATTTT. Protein: CSATTGNSNQPQHF.

The sample holds a few counts of this clonotype. This rearrangement joins TRBV7-7 to TRBJ2-5; D is perhaps TRBD2 (5 bases). The ends were cut back, 2 bases at V and 2 bases at J, with 9 bases in the middle. Germline V gives CDR1 SSHAT, CDR2 FNYEAQ (reference sequence). CDR3 size: 14 residues. The CDR3 reads CASSLRGLQETQYF. The CDR3 DNA is TGTGCCAGCAGCTTAAGAGGACTTCAAGAGACCCAGTACTTC.

The chain uses TRBV7-2 and TRBJ1-6; TRBD1 is a possible D gene (6 bases). The CDR3 runs to 14 residues. The V gene's germline CDR1 is SGHTA and CDR2 FQGNSA. Trimming took 3 bases from V and 7 from J, leaving 10 bases between them. The CDR3 DNA is TGTGCCAGCAGCTTTCAGGGGCTGAATTCACCCCTCCACTTT. Encoded protein: CASSFQGLNSPLHF.

The chain joins TRBV12-3 or TRBV12-4 to TRBJ2-1; possibly TRBD1 for D (6 bases). The germline V and J ends were trimmed by 1 base and 1 base, with 11 bases remaining between them. CDR3 length equals 16 residues. The CDR3 DNA is TGTGCCAGCAGTTTAGACAGGGTGATTTCCTACAATGAGCAGTTCTTC. Encoded protein: CASSLDRVISYNEQFF.

J is TRBJ1-2 and V is TRBV5-1, with 7 bases lining up with TRBD1. The trim removed 1 base at V and 8 bases at J, leaving 8 bases unmatched. From germline, CDR1 is SGHRS and CDR2 YFSETQ. The CDR3 length is 14 residues. The chain's CDR3 is CASSLLTGTEGYTF. CDR3 in DNA: TGCGCCAGCAGCTTGTTGACAGGGACGGAGGGCTACACCTTC.

V is TRBV4-2 and J is TRBJ2-7; D is possibly TRBD2 (5 bases). The germline V gene encodes CDR1 LGHNA and CDR2 YNFKEQ. Between the trimmed V and J ends, which lost 4 bases and 2 bases, there was a span of 15 bases. There are 15 residues in the CDR3. CDR3 DNA: TGTGCCAGCAGCCGCGGGCTGGACCTCACCTACGAGCAGTACTTC. It yields the protein CASSRGLDLTYEQYF.

The CDR3 DNA reads as TGTGCCAGCAAGAGGGAGACCCAGTACTTC. This sequence encodes CASKRETQYF. The chain joins TRBV25-1 to TRBJ2-5; no clear D. Germline V gene sequence: CDR1 MGHDK, CDR2 SYGVNS. V was cut by 7 bases and J by 5 bases, with 5 bases left in between. The CDR3 is 10 residues long.

This clonotype was picked up many times. The genes are TRBV3-1 and TRBJ2-1; D possibly corresponds to TRBD2 (5 bases). The CDR3 runs to 13 residues. Trimming took 7 bases from V and 5 from J, leaving 12 bases between them. Germline V CDR1 and CDR2: LGHDT, YNNKEL (reference sequence). CDR3 amino acids: CASTRRPNNEQFF. In nucleotides, the CDR3 is TGTGCCAGCACCCGGAGGCCAAACAATGAGCAGTTCTTC.

In the case of this clonotype: A much larger clone lies a single base off, so this may be a read error. V and J are TRBV10-1 and TRBJ1-1; no definite D call. The V gene's germline CDR1 is WNHNN and CDR2 SYGVQD (reference sequence). This CDR3 is built from 13 residues. The CDR3 reads CASSDSLNIEAFF. CDR3 sequence (DNA): TGCGCCAGCAGTGACAGTTTGAACATTGAAGCTTTCTTT.

The sample holds a few counts of this clonotype. CDR3 sequence: CASSLASAPGYGYTF. The CDR3 DNA reads as TGTGCCAGCAGTTTAGCGTCAGCTCCTGGCTATGGCTACACCTTC. The chain employs TRBV12-3 or TRBV12-4 and TRBJ1-2; D unresolved. CDR3 length: 15 residues. Trimming removed 0 bases at V and 4 bases at J, with 12 bases between.

This clonotype was seen more than once but under ten times. The gene calls are TRBV29-1 and TRBJ1-2; D unclear. The V gene lost 1 base and the J gene lost 6 bases, with 9 bases spanning the gap. The CDR3 loop spans 12 amino acids. Germline CDR1 is SQVTM and CDR2 is ANQGSEA. The CDR3 DNA sequence: TGCAGCGTTGAAGTGGGGAAGGATGGCTACACCTTC. Translating gives CSVEVGKDGYTF.

This clonotype was recorded a few times. The chain couples TRBV5-1 to TRBJ1-1, with 9 bases identical to TRBD1. Germline CDR1 is SGHRS and CDR2 is YFSETQ. V shed 3 bases, J shed 4 bases, and the junction held 10 bases outside the gene matches. The CDR3 spans 16 residues. The CDR3 bases are TGCGCCAGCAGCTCCTCCTCGACAGGGGGAGGCACTGAAGCTTTCTTT. Its translation: CASSSSSTGGGTEAFF.

This clonotype was detected a few times. The rearrangement links TRBV12-3 or TRBV12-4 to TRBJ2-2; TRBD1 matches at 9 bases. The CDR3 loop spans 15 amino acids. V was pared by 1 base and J by 6 bases, with 3 bases of the junction left unmatched. The CDR3 DNA follows: TGTGCCAGCAGTTTAGGAGGGACAGGGTCCGGGGAGCTGTTTTTT. Translation: CASSLGGTGSGELFF.

This rearrangement joins TRBV5-1 to TRBJ2-1; TRBD1 is a possible D gene (6 bases). Germline lookup yields CDR1 SGHRS and CDR2 YFSETQ. The CDR3 consists of 15 residues. Trimming removed 1 base at V and 4 bases at J, with 12 bases between. In DNA form, the CDR3 reads TGCGCCAGCAGCTTGTCAGGGGACGGGTACAATGAGCAGTTCTTC. This translates into CASSLSGDGYNEQFF.

This clonotype showed up just a few times. CDR3 amino acids: CASRYRRDRTYEQYF. Written as DNA, the CDR3 is TGTGCCAGCAGGTACCGCCGGGACAGAACCTACGAGCAGTACTTC. J is TRBJ2-7 and V is TRBV2; TRBD1 agrees at 7 bases. This CDR3 has 15 residues. After removal of 6 bases from V and 2 bases from J, the junction contained 10 bases not matched to a gene. The germline gives CDR1 SNHLY, CDR2 FYNNEI.